Listed below are T cell receptor beta chains from one sample, sequenced in a study of blood T cell repertoires in COVID-19. The assay was immunoSEQ multiplex PCR, and TCRdb's table has in-frame clones only and misses some. Among about 120,000 clones listed, around 87% were seen once. Sequenced: peripheral blood. The receptor source for this set is a man in his 70s with active or convalescent COVID-19. Each CDR3 is given with its conserved first and last residue. Fields, in order: clone size, V gene, D gene, J gene, CDR3 DNA, CDR3 protein. The D gene is left open where the match is weak. Clone size is stated in some rows and not others, as once, few, many or a class when expanded.

>.|TRBV29-1|.|TRBJ1-2
TGCAGCGTTTCGACGGGGATCTATGGCTACACCTTC
CSVSTGIYGYTF
>.|TRBV5-1|.|TRBJ2-1
TGCGCCAGCAGCTTGTCGGGGAATGAGCAGTTCTTC
CASSLSGNEQFF
>.|TRBV7-9|TRBD2|TRBJ2-7
TGTGCCAGCAGCTTATTCCCCGGACTAGCGGGAGGGCCTGGCGAGCAGTACTTC
CASSLFPGLAGGPGEQYF
>.|TRBV6-1|TRBD1|TRBJ1-1
TGTGCCAGCAGTGACGGACAGGTCGACACTGAAGCTTTCTTT
CASSDGQVDTEAFF
>.|TRBV27|.|TRBJ1-1
TGTGCCAGCGCGGGCCTGAGCGCTGAAGCTTTCTTT
CASAGLSAEAFF
>.|TRBV9|TRBD2|TRBJ2-3
TGTGCCAGCAGCACTCGGGGACTAGCGGCAGCGGATACGCAGTATTTT
CASSTRGLAAADTQYF
>.|TRBV5-1|TRBD2|TRBJ2-1
TGCGCCAGCAGCTCGATGGGACTAGCGGGATCTAATGAGCAGTTCTTC
CASSSMGLAGSNEQFF
>once|TRBV27|.|TRBJ2-7
TGTGCCAGCAGTTTTGTGGCAGGGCAAGCCTACGAGCAGTACTTC
CASSFVAGQAYEQYF
>.|TRBV5-1|TRBD1|TRBJ2-1
TGCGCCAGCAGCTTGGGGGGACAGGGAACCTACAATGAGCAGTTCTTC
CASSLGGQGTYNEQFF
>.|TRBV28|TRBD1|TRBJ1-5
TGTGCCAGCAGTGGCCAGGGGGCAGGGGGTCAGCCCCAGCATTTT
CASSGQGAGGQPQHF
>.|TRBV7-9|TRBD2|TRBJ2-3
TGTGCCAGCAGCTTAGGGCTAGCGGGACCCACAGATACGCAGTATTTT
CASSLGLAGPTDTQYF
>.|TRBV27|TRBD1|TRBJ2-6
TGTGCCAGCAGTGGACCGGGACAGGGGTACTCTGGGGCCAACGTCCTGACTTTC
CASSGPGQGYSGANVLTF
>.|TRBV7-9|.|TRBJ2-7
TGTGCCAGCAGCTCTGATACCGACAGGTCCGTCGACTACGAGCAGTACTTC
CASSSDTDRSVDYEQYF
>.|TRBV5-6|.|TRBJ2-7
TGTGCCAGCAGCTTGGGTCGGTTATACGAGCAGTACTTC
CASSLGRLYEQYF
>.|TRBV5-1|TRBD1|TRBJ1-2
TGCGCCAGCAGCTCGACCGGGACAGGATTTGGGTATGGCTACACCTTC
CASSSTGTGFGYGYTF
>.|TRBV11-2|TRBD2|TRBJ2-7
TGTGCCAGCAGCTCACTAGGCGGGAGGGATAAGAAGCAGTACTTC
CASSSLGGRDKKQYF
>.|TRBV5-8|.|TRBJ1-4
TGTGCCAGCAGCTTGGGGGGGCTAAATGAAAAACTGTTTTTT
CASSLGGLNEKLFF
>.|TRBV7-9|TRBD2|TRBJ2-5
TGTGCCAGCAGCTTTGCACTAGCGGGAGAAGAGACCCAGTACTTC
CASSFALAGEETQYF
>.|TRBV3-1/TRBV3-2|TRBD2|TRBJ2-1
TGTGCCAGCAGCCAGATGGGGATAGCGGGAGGAAACGAGCAGTTCTTC
CASSQMGIAGGNEQFF
>.|TRBV18|TRBD2|TRBJ2-7
TGTGCCAGCTCACCCGACATAGCGGGAGGCTTCTACGAGCAGTACTTC
CASSPDIAGGFYEQYF
>few|TRBV27|.|TRBJ1-1
TGTGCCAGCTGCCGGAGGGCGGGAGAGGGAGCTTTCTTT
CASCRRAGEGAFF
>.|TRBV7-8|TRBD2|TRBJ2-6
TGTGCCAGCAGCTTAGAGGGGGTTGGGCTAGCGGGAGATGCGGGGGCCAACGTCCTGACTTTC
CASSLEGVGLAGDAGANVLTF
>.|TRBV3-1/TRBV3-2|.|TRBJ1-5
TGTGCCAGCAGCCAAGATGGCGGGAATCAGCCCCAGCATTTT
CASSQDGGNQPQHF
>.|TRBV7-2|TRBD2|TRBJ2-7
TGTGCCAGCAGCTTAATGGCGGGAGGTAACGAGCAGTACTTC
CASSLMAGGNEQYF
>.|TRBV6-6|TRBD1|TRBJ2-1
TGTGCCAGCAGCCTACCACAGGGGAGTGAGCAGTTCTTC
CASSLPQGSEQFF
>once|TRBV27|.|TRBJ1-5
TGTGCCGTTGGCGGGGGCGCGGGTCAGCCCCAGCATTTT
CAVGGGAGQPQHF
>.|TRBV10-1|.|TRBJ1-1
TGCGCCAGCAGTCCGACCGGGACATCTTCGTTTGGTAGCTTATTCTTT
CASSPTGTSSFGSLFF
>few|TRBV19|TRBD1|TRBJ2-2
TGTGCCAGTCTACTAAGGACAGGGAACACCGGGGAGCTGTTTTTT
CASLLRTGNTGELFF
>.|TRBV18|TRBD2|TRBJ2-3
TGTGCCAGCTCGCCGATCACAAAGACTAGCGGGGGGACAGATACGCAGTATTTT
CASSPITKTSGGTDTQYF
>few|TRBV27|TRBD1|TRBJ2-7
TGTGCCAGCACCCGGCGGGGGACAGGGGGCACGAGGGAGCAGTACTTC
CASTRRGTGGTREQYF
>.|TRBV5-4|.|TRBJ2-7
TGTGCCAGCAGCTCCGGGACTGTGACATCCTACGAGCAGTACTTC
CASSSGTVTSYEQYF
>.|TRBV7-2|TRBD1|TRBJ1-2
TGTGCCAGCAGCTTAAAGGGACAGGGTGGATATGGCTACACCTTC
CASSLKGQGGYGYTF
>.|TRBV2|TRBD2|TRBJ2-7
TGTGCCAGCCTCACTAGCGGCAAACCCTACGAGCAGTACTTC
CASLTSGKPYEQYF
>.|TRBV19|TRBD1|TRBJ1-5
TGTGCCAGTAGTATCCCGGGACAGGGCTATCAGCCCCAGCATTTT
CASSIPGQGYQPQHF
>.|TRBV28|.|TRBJ1-4
TGTGCCAGCAGTTTATGGGGGGTCCGGACAGACATTAATGAAAAACTGTTTTTT
CASSLWGVRTDINEKLFF
>once|TRBV7-9|.|TRBJ1-4
TGTGCCTCCAAGCGGGCCGAATCTAATGAAAAACTGTTTTTT
CASKRAESNEKLFF
>.|TRBV6-1|TRBD2|TRBJ2-7
TGTGCCAGCAGTGAGTCGAGACTAGCGGGACCGAGCTCCTACGAGCAGTACTTC
CASSESRLAGPSSYEQYF
>.|TRBV28|.|TRBJ1-1
TGTGCCAGCAGAGGGGAGCTAGGGACGGGGGGCACTGAAGCTTTCTTT
CASRGELGTGGTEAFF
>.|TRBV11-2|.|TRBJ1-1
TGTGCCAGCAGCTCGGGACAAACAGGGACTGAAGCTTTCTTT
CASSSGQTGTEAFF
>once|TRBV5-1|.|TRBJ2-2
TGCGCCAGCAGTCGGGATGTGGCCACCGGGGAGCTGTTTTTT
CASSRDVATGELFF
>.|TRBV2|.|TRBJ1-4
TGTGCCAGCAGTACACAGGGTGCTAATGAAAAACTGTTTTTT
CASSTQGANEKLFF
>.|TRBV27|.|TRBJ1-1
TGTGCCAGCAGTTTATCCCCCATACCGCAGGCTGAAGCTTTCTTT
CASSLSPIPQAEAFF
>.|TRBV6-5|.|TRBJ2-7
TGTGCCAGCAGTTTGGGCGCAGGCGCCTACGAGCAGTACTTC
CASSLGAGAYEQYF
>once|TRBV2|TRBD1|TRBJ1-5
TGTGCCAGCAGTGGGGACAGGGCCTACCAGCCCCAGCATTTT
CASSGDRAYQPQHF
>.|TRBV7-9|.|TRBJ1-4
TGTGCCAGCACCCCGGGGGGGCACAGTAATGAAAAACTGTTTTTT
CASTPGGHSNEKLFF
>.|TRBV19|TRBD1|TRBJ1-1
TGTGCCAGTAGTATCCTGGTCTCGACAGGGAACTATGAAGCTTTCTTT
CASSILVSTGNYEAFF
>once|TRBV4-1|TRBD1|TRBJ2-7
TGCGCCAGCAGCCACAAAAAGACAGGGGGTTCCTACGAGCAGTACTTC
CASSHKKTGGSYEQYF
>once|TRBV21-1|.|TRBJ2-1
TGTGCCAGCAGCGCCCAAAACCCCGGGGTTGGCGGGAGTTCCTACAATGAGCAGTTCTTC
CASSAQNPGVGGSSYNEQFF
>.|TRBV7-8|TRBD1|TRBJ2-1
TGTGCCAGCAGCTTAGTGGTCAGCGGGACAGGGAGGATCCTTTCGGCCTACAATGAGCAGTTCTTC
CASSLVVSGTGRILSAYNEQFF